These 18 T cell receptor beta chains originate from one sample sequenced in a study of shared clonotypes between healthy human individuals. The method was immunoSEQ multiplex PCR; TCRdb's version includes in-frame clones alone and lacks a portion of them. The table has about 2.3 million clones, under 95% seen once. Sequenced material: naive CD4+ T cells from PBMCs. Subset described: CD45RA+ positively selected. These receptor sequences come from a man aged 18 to 29 in good health. Some clones in this sample may be carry-over from other donors' samples.

The gene calls are TRBV5-1 and TRBJ1-4, with D uncertain. V was shortened by 4 bases and J by 5 bases, with 18 bases between the two germline ends. The CDR3 runs 16 residues. In germline, CDR1 is SGHRS, CDR2 YFSETQ. DNA for the CDR3: TGCGCCAGCAGCCCCTCCCGTCCCGGGATAAATGAAAAACTGTTTTTT. This gives the protein CASSPSRPGINEKLFF.

V is TRBV21-1 and J is TRBJ1-4. TRBV21-1 is a known pseudogene. The CDR3 covers 14 residues. The CDR3 region is CASTLGGGNEKLFF. CDR3 DNA: TGTGCCAGCACCTTAGGGGGAGGGAATGAAAAACTGTTTTTT.

V gene TRBV6-5 combines with J gene TRBJ1-5; D remains unclear. The V end was cut by 2 bases, the J end by 6 bases, with 8 bases between. Germline CDR1 reads MNHEY; CDR2 reads SVGAGI. This CDR3 has 13 residues. CDR3 residues: CASSYGPSQPQHF. The CDR3 DNA is TGTGCCAGCAGTTACGGGCCTAGTCAGCCCCAGCATTTT.

This clone has only one observation. V and J are TRBV28 and TRBJ1-1; D remains ambiguous. Trimming removed 5 bases at V and 1 base at J, with 14 bases between. CDR1 and CDR2 from the germline V gene are MDHEN and SYDVKM. CDR3 length equals 15 residues. The CDR3 here is CASSHPSERNTEAFF. For the CDR3, the DNA is TGTGCCAGCAGTCACCCCTCGGAGAGGAACACTGAAGCTTTCTTT.

The chain uses TRBV5-1 and TRBJ1-1; the D is unclear. The ends were cut back, 2 bases at V and 2 bases at J, with 16 bases in the middle. The CDR3 has 16 residues. The germline V gene encodes CDR1 SGHRS and CDR2 YFSETQ. The CDR3 is CASSFNAQRVNTEAFF. The CDR3 coding sequence is TGCGCCAGCAGCTTCAATGCACAGCGGGTTAACACTGAAGCTTTCTTT.

The chain joins TRBV9 to TRBJ2-3; D may correspond to TRBD1 or TRBD2 (6 bases each). The CDR3 covers 14 residues. The V and J ends lost 4 bases and 3 bases respectively, with 12 bases between them. Germline assignment: CDR1 SGDLS and CDR2 YYNGEE. The CDR3 reads CASSSGAYTDTQYF. The DNA for the CDR3 is TGTGCCAGCAGCTCGGGGGCCTATACAGATACGCAGTATTTT.

As to this clone: One junction end does not reproduce the germline sequence, and a read error may be involved. The rearrangement uses TRBV7-2 and TRBJ2-7, with TRBD1 matching 10 bases. This CDR3 has 12 residues. CDR1 is SGHTA and CDR2 is FQGNSA in the germline V gene. CDR3 sequence: CASSQGGTGARF. As DNA, the CDR3 is TGTGCCAGCAGCCAAGGTGGGACAGGGGCCCGATTC.

The chain employs TRBV7-9 and TRBJ1-3, with 11 bases that match TRBD1. There are 15 residues in the CDR3. V shed 5 bases, J shed 4 bases, and the junction held 4 bases outside the gene matches. The germline V gene has CDR1 SEHNR and CDR2 FQNEAQ (reference sequence). This chain's CDR3 is CASSKDRGLGNTIYF. The DNA for the CDR3 is TGTGCCAGCAGCAAGGACAGGGGGCTCGGAAACACCATATATTTT. The full variable domain, in which reference TRBV7-9 and TRBJ1-3 provide the parts outside the CDR3, is DTGVSQNPRHKITKRGQNVTFRCDPISEHNRLYWYRQTLGQGPEFLTYFQNEAQLEKSRLLSDRFSAERPKGSFSTLEIQRTEQGDSAMYLCASSKDRGLGNTIYFGEGSWLTVV.

V is TRBV10-3 and J is TRBJ2-7, with 12 bases lining up with TRBD2. This CDR3 has 19 amino acids. Unmatched junction bases numbered 15, after V lost 3 bases and J lost 3 bases. From germline, CDR1 is ENHRY and CDR2 SYGVKD. The CDR3 DNA reads as TGTGCCATCAGTGACAGGAGACTAGCGGGAGCCACGTCGCACTACGAGCAGTACTTC. Its translation is CAISDRRLAGATSHYEQYF.

The chain recombines TRBV30 with TRBJ2-1; D assignment may be TRBD1 or TRBD2 (5 bases each). The CDR3 has 17 residues. Germline values: CDR1 GTSNPN, CDR2 SVGIG (reference sequence). V was cut by 1 base and J by 8 bases, with 24 bases left in between. The CDR3 spells CAWSGARRGVASYEQFF. The CDR3 DNA is TGTGCCTGGAGTGGAGCGAGGAGAGGGGTAGCCAGTTATGAGCAGTTCTTC.

A note on this clone: The sample holds other DNA sequences that translate to the same CDR3. The chain is built from TRBV30 and TRBJ2-3; D call uncertain. CDR1 is GTSNPN, CDR2 SVGIG, per germline (reference sequence). This CDR3 has 13 residues. The V and J ends lost 1 base and 2 bases respectively, with 7 bases between them. CDR3 nucleotide sequence: TGTGCCTGGAGTGCGGGTTCCACAGATACGCAGTATTTT. Encoded protein: CAWSAGSTDTQYF.

The J gene is TRBJ1-4, the V gene TRBV5-1, with 8 bases matching TRBD1. Per the germline V gene, CDR1 is SGHRS and CDR2 is YFSETQ. Germline trimming cut 4 bases from V and 8 bases from J; bases unmatched to any gene: 7. The CDR3 runs 14 residues. CDR3 in DNA: TGCGCCAGCAGCCTAAGACAGGGGTCGGAAAAACTGTTTTTT. This gives the protein CASSLRQGSEKLFF.

The gene calls are TRBV7-3 and TRBJ2-7, with TRBD2 matching over 14 bases. This CDR3 comprises 15 residues. Per germline, CDR1 SGHTA and CDR2 FQGTGA. V shed 3 bases, J shed 5 bases, and the junction held 3 bases outside the gene matches. The CDR3: CASSLGLAGVNEQYF. The CDR3 DNA reads TGTGCCAGCAGCTTGGGACTAGCGGGAGTAAACGAGCAGTACTTC.

V gene TRBV15 combines with J gene TRBJ2-1; D might be TRBD1 (6 bases). Germline lookup yields CDR1 LNHNV and CDR2 YYDKDF (reference sequence). The germline V and J ends were trimmed by 1 base and 5 bases, with 9 bases remaining between them. This CDR3 contains 14 residues. The CDR3: CATSRGTADNEQFF. DNA for the CDR3: TGTGCCACCAGCAGAGGGACAGCAGACAATGAGCAGTTCTTC.

As to this clone: Other DNA sequences within the sample encode an identical CDR3. The chain is built from TRBV5-1 and TRBJ1-5; TRBD1 matches at 9 bases. This CDR3 region has 14 residues. The V gene end was trimmed by 4 bases and the J gene end by 6 bases; junction bases not matched to a gene: 5. Germline CDR1 SGHRS, CDR2 YFSETQ. CDR3 DNA sequence: TGCGCCAGCAGCCTCGGACAGGGGAGTCAGCCCCAGCATTTT. Its protein product is CASSLGQGSQPQHF.

The rearrangement joins TRBV6-4 to TRBJ2-2, with unresolved D. The germline V and J ends were trimmed by 0 bases and 7 bases, with 9 bases remaining between them. This CDR3 has 14 residues. Germline V gene data show CDR1 as MRHNA and CDR2 as SNTAGT. The CDR3 spells CASSDSGVVGELFF. CDR3 DNA: TGTGCCAGCAGTGACTCTGGGGTTGTCGGGGAGCTGTTTTTT.

Note on this clone: The sample holds other DNA sequences that translate to the same CDR3. The gene calls are TRBV27 and TRBJ1-4, with D unresolved. CDR1 is MNHEY, CDR2 SMNVEV, per germline (reference sequence). CDR3 length: 14 amino acids. Trimming removed 2 bases from V and 0 bases from J, with 4 bases in between. As DNA, the CDR3 is TGTGCCAGCAGTTTACGCCCAACTAATGAAAAACTGTTTTTT. Protein sequence: CASSLRPTNEKLFF.

V gene TRBV5-4 combines with J gene TRBJ1-1; 7 bases map to TRBD1. Looked up from germline, CDR1 is SGHNT and CDR2 is YYREEE (reference sequence). V trimming: 0 bases; J trimming: 3 bases; junction bases outside the gene matches: 5. The CDR3 runs 15 residues. In nucleotides, the CDR3 is TGTGCCAGCAGCTTGGACAGGGGAGGTCACACTGAAGCTTTCTTT. It specifies CASSLDRGGHTEAFF.